The 28 T cell receptor beta chains presented below share a single source sample, sequenced in a study of CD4+ T cells in melanoma. Only in-frame clones appear in the TCRdb table, and some are missing; sequencing was by immunoSEQ multiplex PCR. The repertoire consists of about 140,000 clones, with about nine tenths occurring once and the leading ten covering less than 2%. The receptors originated from a human donor with melanoma.

The chain links TRBV30 to TRBJ2-3; the match to TRBD2 covers 9 bases. V lost 3 bases to trimming and J lost 7 bases; unmatched junction nucleotides: 5. The CDR3 extends over 13 amino acids. Germline-derived CDR1 and CDR2 are GTSNPN and SVGIG (reference sequence). The CDR3: CAWSSGGSNTQYF. CDR3 sequence (DNA): TGTGCCTGGAGCAGCGGGGGGTCCAATACGCAGTATTTT.

The chain carries TRBV9 and TRBJ2-3, with 11 bases aligning to TRBD2. The CDR3 is made up of 17 amino acids. The germline CDR1 and CDR2 sequences are SGDLS and YYNGEE. J was trimmed by 6 bases and V by 2 bases; bases with no gene match: 11. The CDR3 DNA reads TGTGCCAGCAGCGTCGGTCTAGCGGGGGGATCTCCGGATACGCAGTATTTT. It codes for CASSVGLAGGSPDTQYF.

The genes are TRBV6-1 and TRBJ1-5; no firm D call. The V and J ends lost 1 base and 2 bases respectively, with 9 bases between them. The V gene's germline CDR1 is MNHNS and CDR2 SASEGT. This CDR3 region has 15 residues. The CDR3 loop is CASSEGGVRNQPQHF. CDR3 sequence (DNA): TGTGCCAGCAGTGAAGGAGGAGTTCGCAATCAGCCCCAGCATTTT.

J is TRBJ1-2 and V is TRBV9, with TRBD1 identical over 8 bases. The CDR3 covers 15 residues. Looked up from germline, CDR1 is SGDLS and CDR2 is YYNGEE. J lost 8 bases, V lost 2 bases, and 11 bases had no gene match. The CDR3 reads CASSVQDRVPEGYTF. CDR3 in DNA: TGTGCCAGCAGCGTTCAGGACAGGGTCCCGGAGGGCTACACCTTC.

This chain joins TRBV5-1 and TRBJ2-5, with D unresolved. Germline assignment: CDR1 SGHRS and CDR2 YFSETQ. The germline V and J ends were trimmed by 1 base and 2 bases, with 12 bases remaining between them. This CDR3 has 15 residues. The CDR3 here is CASSLIRGMQETQYF. CDR3 sequence (DNA): TGCGCCAGCAGCTTGATCCGTGGGATGCAAGAGACCCAGTACTTC.

This chain links TRBV5-1 with TRBJ2-7, with TRBD2 matching 8 bases. This CDR3 is 14 amino acids long. Germline assignment: CDR1 SGHRS and CDR2 YFSETQ. V gave up 3 bases and J gave up 2 bases; unmatched junction bases: 4. The CDR3 DNA follows: TGCGCCAGCAGCTGGGGGACTAGTACCTACGAGCAGTACTTC. Translated, it gives CASSWGTSTYEQYF.

This clone was found once. This chain uses TRBV2 with TRBJ2-4, with D unresolved. The CDR3 is made up of 13 amino acids. V shed 7 bases and J shed 2 bases, with 9 bases lying between them. Germline-derived CDR1 and CDR2 are SNHLY and FYNNEI. The CDR3, as DNA: TGTGCCAGCAACGCCGATACCAAAAACATTCAGTACTTC. Protein sequence: CASNADTKNIQYF.

The genes are TRBV9 and TRBJ1-5, with D possibly being TRBD1 (6 bases). The CDR3 is made up of 15 amino acids. Trimming removed 7 bases from V and 6 bases from J, with 20 bases in between. The germline V gene encodes CDR1 SGDLS and CDR2 YYNGEE. For the CDR3, the DNA is TGTGCCAGCCATCAAGAGGGGGGGCTCGGTCAGCCCCAGCATTTT. It translates to CASHQEGGLGQPQHF. Combining the CDR3 with reference TRBV9 and TRBJ1-5 gives the whole variable domain DSGVTQTPKHLITATGQRVTLRCSPRSGDLSVYWYQQSLDQGLQFLIQYYNGEERAKGNILERFSAQQFPDLHSELNLSSLELGDSALYFCASHQEGGLGQPQHFGDGTRLSIL.

Only one count was recorded for this clone. J is TRBJ1-6 and V is TRBV11-2, with D tentatively TRBD1 (6 bases). CDR3 length: 18 amino acids. Between the trimmed V and J ends, which lost 1 base and 9 bases, there was a span of 22 bases. CDR1 is SGHAT, CDR2 FQNNGV, per germline. CDR3 protein: CASSLVSLPGARGSPLHF. The CDR3 DNA sequence: TGTGCCAGCAGCTTAGTGTCCCTGCCAGGGGCGCGCGGTTCACCCCTCCACTTT.

The V and J genes are TRBV2 and TRBJ1-6, with a tentative D call TRBD1 (5 bases). This CDR3 has 14 residues. Germline V CDR1 and CDR2: SNHLY, FYNNEI. The V end was cut by 2 bases, the J end by 7 bases, with 9 bases between. CDR3 sequence reads: CASSEQDKNSPLHF. The CDR3 nucleotides are TGTGCCAGCAGTGAACAGGACAAGAATTCACCCCTCCACTTT.

This sequence joins TRBV11-2 and TRBJ2-7; the D gene is possibly TRBD1 (5 bases). The CDR3 consists of 13 residues. Germline loops: CDR1 SGHAT, CDR2 FQNNGV. V was clipped by 5 bases and J by 4 bases, with 12 bases between them. CDR3 protein: CASSGDRNYEQYF. CDR3 nucleotide sequence: TGTGCCAGCAGCGGAGACAGAAATTACGAGCAGTACTTC.

This chain joins TRBV5-4 and TRBJ2-3; D remains unclear. Trimming left V 4 bases short and J 6 bases short, with 9 bases between. The CDR3 spans 12 residues. Germline V gene data show CDR1 as SGHNT and CDR2 as YYREEE (reference sequence). The CDR3 here is CASSGDSDTQYF. The CDR3 region has the DNA TGTGCCAGCAGCGGAGACTCGGATACGCAGTATTTT.

The V gene is TRBV6-6, the J gene TRBJ1-1; 8 bases line up with TRBD1. Germline V lookup: CDR1 MNHNY, CDR2 SVGAGI (reference sequence). The V and J ends lost 6 bases and 4 bases, in that order; junction bases with no gene match: 4. The CDR3 runs to 13 residues. As DNA, the CDR3 is TGTGCCAGCAGGGCAGGGGGCCTCACTGAAGCTTTCTTT. Encoded protein: CASRAGGLTEAFF.

The chain combines TRBV18 with TRBJ1-1, with D uncertain. There are 20 residues in the CDR3. V lost 3 bases and J lost 7, with 33 bases in between. Germline CDR1 KGHSH, CDR2 LQKENI. The CDR3 bases are TGTGCCAGCTCACCGGTGCGGCAGGTTTCCCGCAGGACCGTCGAGCTTGAAGCTTTCTTT. Its translation is CASSPVRQVSRRTVELEAFF. Full variable domain (missing parts from reference TRBV18 and TRBJ1-1): NAGVMQNPRHLVRRRGQEARLRCSPMKGHSHVYWYRQLPEEGLKFMVYLQKENIIDESGMPKERFSAEFPKEGPSILRIQQVVRGDSAAYFCASSPVRQVSRRTVELEAFFGQGTRLTVV.

J is TRBJ1-1 and V is TRBV18; a weak D match, TRBD1 (5 bases). The V end lost 3 bases, the J end lost 5 bases, and 7 bases lay between the germline ends. The CDR3 is 12 amino acids. The germline CDR1 and CDR2 sequences are KGHSH and LQKENI. CDR3 region: CASSPRQTEAFF. CDR3 nucleotide sequence: TGTGCCAGCTCACCTAGACAGACTGAAGCTTTCTTT.

This chain joins TRBV7-8 and TRBJ2-5; D might be TRBD1 (6 bases). Germline CDR1 is SGHVS and CDR2 is FQNEAQ. The CDR3 totals 15 residues. Trimming took off 5 bases at V and 2 bases at J, with 15 bases between the two ends. The chain's CDR3 is CASSPTGTPQETQYF. The CDR3 DNA follows: TGTGCCAGCAGCCCAACCGGGACACCGCAAGAGACCCAGTACTTC. Combining the CDR3 with reference TRBV7-8 and TRBJ2-5 gives the whole variable domain GAGVSQSPRYKVAKRGQDVALRCDPISGHVSLFWYQQALGQGPEFLTYFQNEAQLDKSGLPSDRFFAERPEGSVSTLKIQRTQQEDSAVYLCASSPTGTPQETQYFGPGTRLLVL.

The gene calls are TRBV30 and TRBJ1-5, with 9 nucleotides matching TRBD1. Germline CDR1 reads GTSNPN; CDR2 reads SVGIG (reference sequence). With 3 bases clipped from V and 0 bases from J, the junction kept 9 bases outside the gene matches. The CDR3 extends over 17 amino acids. The CDR3 reads CAWSSRDRAYSNQPQHF. CDR3 DNA sequence: TGTGCCTGGAGCTCCCGGGACAGGGCGTATAGCAATCAGCCCCAGCATTTT.

This chain links TRBV6-1 with TRBJ1-2; D gene ambiguous. CDR3 length: 18 amino acids. CDR1 is MNHNS, CDR2 SASEGT, per germline. Trimming removed 2 bases at V and 2 bases at J, with 21 bases between. Here the CDR3 DNA reads TGTGCCAGCAGTGAAATTAAGGTTCGGTTGTCCAGGAACTATGGCTACACCTTC. It is translated as CASSEIKVRLSRNYGYTF.

This chain's CDR3 is CASRNGQGSWAEAFF. The CDR3 DNA sequence: TGTGCCAGCAGGAATGGACAGGGAAGTTGGGCTGAAGCTTTCTTT. The chain combines TRBV6-5 with TRBJ1-1; TRBD1 matches 8 bases. This CDR3 comprises 15 residues. The germline gives CDR1 MNHEY, CDR2 SVGAGI. Trimming took 6 bases from V and 6 from J; bases not matched to a gene: 12.

This rearrangement joins TRBV5-1 to TRBJ2-3; TRBD1 agrees at 8 bases. The V and J ends lost 5 bases and 0 bases, in that order; junction bases with no gene match: 11. CDR1 is SGHRS and CDR2 is YFSETQ in the germline V gene. The CDR3 is 17 amino acids. In nucleotides, the CDR3 is TGCGCCAGCAGACTGTCACCTCAGGGGGCTAGCACAGATACGCAGTATTTT. This codes for CASRLSPQGASTDTQYF.

The rearrangement joins TRBV6-1 to TRBJ2-3; no clear D. The CDR3 length is 15 residues. Germline loops: CDR1 MNHNS, CDR2 SASEGT. V lost 4 bases to trimming and J lost 0 bases, with 11 bases between them. The CDR3, as DNA: TGTGCCAGCAGTGGAAGAGGTAGAAGCACAGATACGCAGTATTTT. It encodes CASSGRGRSTDTQYF.

The genes are TRBV5-1 and TRBJ1-1; 11 bases line up with TRBD1. The CDR3 extends over 15 amino acids. After removal of 2 bases from V and 5 bases from J, the junction contained 5 bases not matched to a gene. The germline V gene has CDR1 SGHRS and CDR2 YFSETQ. CDR3 bases: TGCGCCAGCAGCTTCGAGGGGACAGGGGGTACTGAAGCTTTCTTT. As protein: CASSFEGTGGTEAFF.

This clone was seen a few times. V gene TRBV12-5 combines with J gene TRBJ2-1; the D is unclear. V was cut by 0 bases and J by 4 bases, with 16 bases left in between. From germline, CDR1 is LGHNT and CDR2 FRNRAP. The CDR3 totals 17 residues. In DNA, the CDR3 is TGTGCTAGTGGTTTGGTACTTTACAGCCGGCGATACAATGAGCAGTTCTTC. This gives the protein CASGLVLYSRRYNEQFF.

V gene TRBV2 combines with J gene TRBJ2-2; tentative D call: TRBD1 (6 bases). Trimming removed 6 bases at V and 2 bases at J, with 10 bases between. This CDR3 spans 14 amino acids. Germline lookup yields CDR1 SNHLY and CDR2 FYNNEI. The CDR3 protein is CASRRTDNTGELFF. For the CDR3, the DNA is TGTGCCAGCAGAAGGACAGATAACACCGGGGAGCTGTTTTTT.

The V call is TRBV6-5, the J call TRBJ1-1; possible D gene TRBD1, 6 bases. This CDR3 spans 15 amino acids. Germline V gene lookup returns CDR1 MNHEY and CDR2 SVGAGI. The V end lost 0 bases, the J end lost 7 bases, and 15 bases lay between the germline ends. This chain's CDR3 is CASSYSNRAVSEAFF. The CDR3 DNA follows: TGTGCCAGCAGTTACTCGAACAGGGCGGTTAGTGAAGCTTTCTTT.

This chain links TRBV7-2 with TRBJ1-1, with D possibly TRBD1 on 5 matching bases. CDR1 is SGHTA, CDR2 FQGNSA, per germline. The CDR3 loop spans 15 amino acids. V shed 5 bases and J shed 1 base, with 14 bases lying between them. The DNA for the CDR3 is TGTGCCAGCAGCCCCTCGGGGCTGAAGAACACTGAAGCTTTCTTT. Residues: CASSPSGLKNTEAFF.

The chain links TRBV21-1 to TRBJ1-6. TRBV21-1 is shown as a pseudogene. The CDR3 sequence is 15 residues long. The CDR3, as DNA: TGTGCCAGCAGCAGAAGGACCGTGAACAATTCACCCCTCCACTTT. Residues: CASSRRTVNNSPLHF.

The chain employs TRBV5-4 and TRBJ2-2; 10 bases are shared with TRBD2. Germline CDR1 is SGHNT and CDR2 is YYREEE (reference sequence). J lost 5 bases, V lost 0 bases, and 4 bases had no gene match. The CDR3 covers 16 residues. CDR3 sequence: CASSLGSSGGTGELFF. The DNA for the CDR3 is TGTGCCAGCAGCTTGGGTTCTAGCGGGGGAACCGGGGAGCTGTTTTTT.